What follows are 10 T cell receptor beta chains derived from one specimen sequenced in a study of cytomegalovirus exposure and HLA in healthy donors. The PCR ran on 60 Vbeta and 13 Jbeta primers. Assay used: immunoSEQ multiplex PCR; TCRdb lists only in-frame clones, some missing. The data show 150,000 to 250,000 clones, around 83% seen once. The source material was PBMCs. Receptors were obtained from a woman in her fifties or sixties in good health and CMV-seropositive.

V is TRBV9 and J is TRBJ2-4; 16 nucleotides match TRBD2. The CDR3 length is 20 residues. J was trimmed by 0 bases and V by 2 bases; bases with no gene match: 8. Germline lookup yields CDR1 SGDLS and CDR2 YYNGEE. CDR3 residues: CASSVTGLAGGPGAKNIQYF. The CDR3 DNA follows: TGTGCCAGCAGCGTTACGGGACTAGCGGGGGGGCCGGGAGCCAAAAACATTCAGTACTTC.

This chain connects TRBV27 to TRBJ1-3; TRBD1 matches 7 bases. Trimming at V came to 5 bases and at J to 4 bases, leaving 5 bases not matched to a gene. There are 14 residues in the CDR3. Germline V lookup: CDR1 MNHEY, CDR2 SMNVEV (reference sequence). The CDR3 coding sequence is TGTGCCAGCAGTCCGAGGGGGCCCGGAAACACCATATATTTT. This gives the protein CASSPRGPGNTIYF.

J is TRBJ2-5 and V is TRBV2; the match to TRBD2 covers 8 bases. Germline-derived CDR1 and CDR2 are SNHLY and FYNNEI. Trimming removed 2 bases from V and 5 bases from J; junction bases left unmatched: 4. The CDR3 is made up of 14 amino acids. CDR3 DNA sequence: TGTGCCAGCAGTGAACGACGGGGGGGGGAGACCCAGTACTTC. Translated, it gives CASSERRGGETQYF.

The chain uses TRBV27 and TRBJ2-5, with 8 nucleotides matching TRBD2. Germline lookup yields CDR1 MNHEY and CDR2 SMNVEV (reference sequence). The CDR3 runs 15 residues. J gave up 1 base and V 11 bases, and 12 bases lay outside the gene matches. The CDR3 coding sequence is TGTGCCGTCGGGCTAAGCGGGAGTCCCCAAGAGACCCAGTACTTC. Its protein product is CAVGLSGSPQETQYF.

The chain is built from TRBV15 and TRBJ1-4; 7 nucleotides line up with TRBD1. CDR3 length: 16 residues. CDR1 and CDR2 from the germline V gene are LNHNV and YYDKDF (reference sequence). V lost 2 bases and J lost 8; bases outside the gene matches: 11. The DNA of the CDR3 is TGTGCCACCAGCAGATACGACAAGGGGGCAGCGGAAAAACTGTTTTTT. This codes for CATSRYDKGAAEKLFF.

The rearrangement uses TRBV6-5 and TRBJ1-1; TRBD1 is a possible D gene (6 bases). The V end was cut by 8 bases, the J end by 2 bases, with 12 bases between. Germline V CDR1 and CDR2: MNHEY, SVGAGI. This CDR3 is 13 amino acids long. CDR3 coding DNA: TGTGCCAGCGGAAAAGGGGGAAACACTGAAGCTTTCTTT. This codes for CASGKGGNTEAFF.

The V gene is TRBV7-8, the J gene TRBJ2-3; 11 bases agree with TRBD2. Germline assignment: CDR1 SGHVS and CDR2 FQNEAQ. CDR3 length: 14 residues. The V gene end was trimmed by 4 bases and the J gene end by 7 bases; junction bases not matched to a gene: 4. CDR3 bases: TGTGCCAGCAGCTGGGGGACTAGCGGAAATACGCAGTATTTT. The encoded protein is CASSWGTSGNTQYF.

About this clone itself: One end of the junction is discordant with germline, which a read error may explain. The chain is built from TRBV19 and TRBJ1-5; 7 bases line up with TRBD1. Germline assignment: CDR1 LNHDA and CDR2 SQIVND (reference sequence). This CDR3 has 17 residues. Here the CDR3 reads CASSVERTGYSNQPQHF. CDR3 nucleotide sequence: TGTGCCAGTAGTGTAGAAAGGACAGGCTATAGCAATCAGCCCCAGCATTTT.

V and J are TRBV29-1 and TRBJ2-2; 8 bases agree with TRBD2. The V segment lost 1 base and the J segment 4 bases; nucleotides outside the gene matches: 2. The CDR3 spans 14 residues. Looked up from germline, CDR1 is SQVTM and CDR2 is ANQGSEA. CDR3 residues: CSVEAGGGTGELFF. For the CDR3, the DNA is TGCAGCGTTGAAGCGGGGGGGGGCACCGGGGAGCTGTTTTTT.

The chain joins TRBV28 to TRBJ2-6, with 9 bases lining up with TRBD1. J lost 0 bases, V lost 5 bases, and 14 bases had no gene match. Germline lookup yields CDR1 MDHEN and CDR2 SYDVKM. There are 20 residues in the CDR3. CDR3 nucleotides: TGTGCCAGCAGTCCCGGGACAGGGTTTCTCTCTCTCTCTGGGGCCAACGTCCTGACTTTC. As protein: CASSPGTGFLSLSGANVLTF. Supplemented by reference TRBV28 and TRBJ2-6, the full variable domain reads DVKVTQSSRYLVKRTGEKVFLECVQDMDHENMFWYRQDPGLGLRLIYFSYDVKMKEKGDIPEGYSVSREKKERFSLILESASTNQTSMYLCASSPGTGFLSLSGANVLTFGAGSRLTVL.